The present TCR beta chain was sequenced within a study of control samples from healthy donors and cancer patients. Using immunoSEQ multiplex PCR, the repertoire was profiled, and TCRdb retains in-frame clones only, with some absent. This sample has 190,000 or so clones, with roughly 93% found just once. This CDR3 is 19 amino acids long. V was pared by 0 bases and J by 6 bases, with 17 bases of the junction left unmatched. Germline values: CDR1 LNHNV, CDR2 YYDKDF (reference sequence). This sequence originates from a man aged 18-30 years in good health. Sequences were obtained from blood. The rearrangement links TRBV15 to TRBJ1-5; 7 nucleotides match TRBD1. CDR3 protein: CATSRDKTGLANSIQPQHF. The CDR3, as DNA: TGTGCCACCAGCAGAGATAAGACAGGGCTGGCCAACTCAATTCAGCCCCAGCATTTT.